The next 26 T cell receptor beta chains were all read from a single sample in a study of vaccination effects on CD4 cells after COVID-19. Antigens for these TCRs are unknown. Antigen-specific CD4+ T cell clonotypes were called by their expansion after viral peptide-pool culture in ViraFEST. Following a roughly 9-day culture, CD4+ T cells were purified. Each participant received a vaccine that was either BNT162b2 or mRNA-1273, given as two doses. Sequencing used immunoSEQ multiplex PCR; TCRdb keeps in-frame clones, though not all of them. The sample carries 15,000 or so clones, 70% to 80% recorded once. Sequencing was performed on CD4+ T cells from PBMCs cultured with HCoV-NL63 spike peptides, taken after COVID-19 vaccination. Receptors were obtained from a human donor who received a COVID-19 vaccine.

DNA of the CDR3: TGCGCCAGCAGCCCGGGACTAGCGGGAGCCCGCGAGCAGTACTTC. This codes for CASSPGLAGAREQYF. The chain uses TRBV5-1 and TRBJ2-7; TRBD2 agrees at 14 bases. This CDR3 has 15 amino acids. Unmatched junction bases numbered 6, after V lost 4 bases and J lost 6 bases. The germline gives CDR1 SGHRS, CDR2 YFSETQ.

The V call is TRBV29-1, the J call TRBJ2-3; tentative D call: TRBD2 (7 bases). The germline V gene encodes CDR1 SQVTM and CDR2 ANQGSEA. Trimming shortened V by 6 bases and J by 5 bases, and 15 bases separated the two germline ends. The CDR3 sequence is 13 residues long. CDR3 bases: TGCAGCGTCGCGAGGGGGGGCGAAGATACGCAGTATTTT. The encoded protein is CSVARGGEDTQYF.

The J gene is TRBJ2-3, the V gene TRBV20-1; D gene uncertain. Trimming took off 5 bases at V and 6 bases at J, with 9 bases between the two ends. Germline CDR1 is DFQATT and CDR2 is SNEGSKA (reference sequence). The CDR3 length is 11 residues. CDR3: CSAAPRDTQYF. The DNA of the CDR3 is TGCAGTGCTGCCCCCCGGGATACGCAGTATTTT.

The chain employs TRBV7-8 and TRBJ2-5; D is possibly TRBD2 (6 bases). Germline V CDR1 and CDR2: SGHVS, FQNEAQ. The CDR3 runs to 16 residues. V shed 4 bases and J shed 2 bases, with 17 bases lying between them. CDR3 protein: CASSYPPPGRQETQYF. The DNA of the CDR3 is TGTGCCAGCAGCTACCCGCCGCCAGGGAGGCAAGAGACCCAGTACTTC.

This sequence joins TRBV5-1 and TRBJ1-2, with 8 bases aligning to TRBD1. Germline CDR1 SGHRS, CDR2 YFSETQ. This CDR3 is built from 16 residues. V lost 0 bases and J lost 2; bases outside the gene matches: 6. The CDR3 reads CASSLVGRTGNYGYTF. For the CDR3, the DNA is TGCGCCAGCAGCTTGGTCGGGAGGACAGGGAACTATGGCTACACCTTC.

The chain joins TRBV3-1 (or the pseudogene TRBV3-2) to TRBJ2-2; 8 bases match TRBD2. The CDR3 loop spans 15 amino acids. J lost 6 bases, V lost 5 bases, and 8 bases had no gene match. Per germline, CDR1 LGHDT and CDR2 YNNKEL (reference sequence). CDR3 residues: CASSRLREGAGELFF. CDR3 DNA sequence: TGTGCCAGCAGCAGACTACGGGAGGGGGCCGGGGAGCTGTTTTTT.

The chain carries TRBV18 and TRBJ1-4; D is unclear. Trimming cost V 0 bases and J 6 bases, with 8 bases left between them. Germline loops: CDR1 KGHSH, CDR2 LQKENI. The CDR3 has 14 amino acids. This CDR3 reads CASSPPSEYEKLFF. In nucleotides, the CDR3 is TGTGCCAGCTCACCACCATCGGAGTATGAAAAACTGTTTTTT. The full variable domain, completed using reference TRBV18 and TRBJ1-4, is NAGVMQNPRHLVRRRGQEARLRCSPMKGHSHVYWYRQLPEEGLKFMVYLQKENIIDESGMPKERFSAEFPKEGPSILRIQQVVRGDSAAYFCASSPPSEYEKLFFGSGTQLSVL.

CDR3 in amino acids: CASSFGLAGGFKTDTQYF. The CDR3 region has the DNA TGTGCCAGCAGCTTTGGACTAGCGGGAGGGTTTAAGACAGATACGCAGTATTTT. The J gene is TRBJ2-3, the V gene TRBV12-1; no DNA check was done on the table's D call, TRBD2. TRBV12-1 is noted as a pseudogene. There are 18 residues in the CDR3.

The CDR3: CAWSVLRSPEAFF. CDR3 DNA: TGTGCCTGGAGTGTATTACGGTCACCTGAAGCTTTCTTT. The rearrangement uses TRBV30 and TRBJ1-1, with D uncertain. This CDR3 has 13 amino acids. Deletions cut 0 bases from V and 6 bases from J, with 11 bases between. CDR1 is GTSNPN, CDR2 SVGIG, per germline (reference sequence).

V usage is TRBV5-1 and J usage is TRBJ2-7, with TRBD1 as a possible D gene (6 bases). V lost 7 bases and J lost 2, with 13 bases in between. CDR3 length equals 13 residues. CDR1 SGHRS and CDR2 YFSETQ come from the germline V gene. CDR3 coding DNA: TGCGCCAGCGGAACGACAGGTCCCTACGAGCAGTACTTC. Amino acids: CASGTTGPYEQYF.

The V gene is TRBV6-1, the J gene TRBJ1-2, with D perhaps TRBD1 (5 bases). Trimming left V 0 bases short and J 4 bases short, with 6 bases between. Germline loops: CDR1 MNHNS, CDR2 SASEGT. The CDR3 covers 13 residues. This chain's CDR3 is CASSEAGVYGYTF. Here the CDR3 DNA reads TGTGCCAGCAGTGAAGCGGGGGTCTATGGCTACACCTTC.

V is TRBV4-1 and J is TRBJ2-3, with unresolved D. The CDR3 consists of 14 residues. V lost 4 bases and J lost 2, with 10 bases in between. Germline loops: CDR1 MGHRA, CDR2 YSYEKL. CDR3 bases: TGCGCCAGCAGCCCAGACTCCCACACAGATACGCAGTATTTT. Translating gives CASSPDSHTDTQYF.

The rearrangement uses TRBV6-5 and TRBJ1-2; 10 bases are a match to TRBD1. With V trimmed by 7 bases and J by 6 bases, 11 bases remained unmatched. The germline CDR1 and CDR2 sequences are MNHEY and SVGAGI. This CDR3 is 15 amino acids long. The CDR3 DNA is TGTGCCAGCACCCCCAGACAGGGGGCCCTACATGGCTACACCTTC. It is translated as CASTPRQGALHGYTF.

This rearrangement joins TRBV24-1 to TRBJ1-6; possibly TRBD1 for D (5 bases). This CDR3 is 18 amino acids long. From germline, CDR1 is KGHDR and CDR2 SFDVKD. V was clipped by 5 bases and J by 6 bases, with 22 bases between them. The CDR3 here is CATSARATTEKINSPLHF. The CDR3 nucleotides read TGTGCCACCAGTGCCCGAGCCACGACAGAAAAGATTAATTCACCCCTCCACTTT.

V is TRBV5-6 and J is TRBJ1-1; D ambiguous. The CDR3 is 14 amino acids. The germline gives CDR1 SGHDT, CDR2 YYEEEE. The V and J ends lost 3 bases and 0 bases respectively, with 9 bases between them. CDR3 in amino acids: CASSSQPLNTEAFF. CDR3 coding DNA: TGTGCCAGCAGCTCCCAACCCCTGAACACTGAAGCTTTCTTT.

The chain carries TRBV30 and TRBJ2-1; D remains ambiguous. CDR1 and CDR2 from the germline V gene are GTSNPN and SVGIG (reference sequence). V gave up 8 bases and J gave up 0 bases, with 14 bases separating them. The CDR3 spans 14 residues. The DNA for the CDR3 is TGTGCCAGTTTTTCTGGGTCCTCCTACAATGAGCAGTTCTTC. It is translated as CASFSGSSYNEQFF. Supplemented by reference TRBV30 and TRBJ2-1, the full variable domain reads SQTIHQWPATLVQPVGSPLSLECTVEGTSNPNLYWYRQAAGRGLQLLFYSVGIGQISSEVPQNLSASRPQDRQFILSSKKLLLSDSGFYLCASFSGSSYNEQFFGPGTRLTVL.

This clone came up a few times. The chain recombines TRBV30 with TRBJ1-2; D not resolved. Germline lookup yields CDR1 GTSNPN and CDR2 SVGIG (reference sequence). V lost 3 bases and J 4 bases, leaving 18 bases between the germline ends. CDR3 length: 15 amino acids. The CDR3 region has the DNA TGTGCCTGGAGCCTTTCTGGCCCGAGGGCCTATGGCTACACCTTC. It yields the protein CAWSLSGPRAYGYTF.

The chain recombines TRBV29-1 with TRBJ1-1, with 9 bases lining up with TRBD1. V trimming: 6 bases; J trimming: 7 bases; junction bases outside the gene matches: 12. From germline, CDR1 is SQVTM and CDR2 ANQGSEA. The length of the CDR3 is 14 residues. CDR3 amino acids: CSVPGQGSGFEAFF. In DNA form, the CDR3 reads TGCAGCGTCCCGGGACAGGGAAGCGGGTTTGAAGCTTTCTTT.

V is TRBV5-6 and J is TRBJ2-2, with D perhaps matching TRBD2 (6 bases). V gave up 3 bases and J gave up 1 base, with 10 bases separating them. In germline, CDR1 is SGHDT, CDR2 YYEEEE. CDR3 length: 15 residues. CDR3 region: CASSSWDLNTGELFF. The CDR3 nucleotides are TGTGCCAGCAGCTCATGGGACTTGAACACCGGGGAGCTGTTTTTT.

The chain couples TRBV10-3 to TRBJ1-5; no firm D call. CDR1 is ENHRY and CDR2 is SYGVKD in the germline V gene. Trimming cost V 3 bases and J 2 bases, with 5 bases left between them. This CDR3 spans 13 amino acids. The CDR3 sequence: CAISERGNQPQHF. CDR3 sequence (DNA): TGTGCCATCAGTGAAAGGGGCAATCAGCCCCAGCATTTT.

CDR3 bases: TGCAGCAACCTCCGGGACAGCAACCAAGAGACCCAGTACTTC. Translated: CSNLRDSNQETQYF. This rearrangement joins TRBV29-1 to TRBJ2-5, with 7 bases fitting TRBD1. The CDR3 is made up of 14 amino acids. Trimming took 8 bases from V and 0 from J; bases not matched to a gene: 9. CDR1 SQVTM and CDR2 ANQGSEA come from the germline V gene.

This chain uses TRBV6-2 or TRBV6-3 with TRBJ2-4, with 9 bases that match TRBD1. V lost 6 bases, J lost 1 base, and 7 bases stayed unmatched. This CDR3 comprises 16 residues. The germline gives CDR1 MNHEY, CDR2 SVGEGT. The CDR3 DNA reads as TGTGCCAGCAGCCTAACAGGGGGCTTCGCCAAAAACATTCAGTACTTC. It specifies CASSLTGGFAKNIQYF.

The chain couples TRBV9 to TRBJ2-4, with 15 bases lining up with TRBD2. Germline loops: CDR1 SGDLS, CDR2 YYNGEE. V lost 4 bases and J lost 4; bases outside the gene matches: 6. The CDR3 contains 17 residues. The CDR3 loop is CASSPTGTSGGKNIQYF. In nucleotides, the CDR3 is TGTGCCAGCAGCCCAACCGGGACTAGCGGGGGGAAAAACATTCAGTACTTC.

This clone was seen more than once but under ten times. V is TRBV29-1 and J is TRBJ1-5; D is unresolved. V was pared by 5 bases and J by 3 bases, with 11 bases between. The CDR3 is made up of 13 amino acids. The V gene's germline CDR1 is SQVTM and CDR2 ANQGSEA. The CDR3 DNA follows: TGCAGCGTTTCCGACACGATCAATCAGCCCCAGCATTTT. Its protein product is CSVSDTINQPQHF.

V gene TRBV18 combines with J gene TRBJ2-1; 13 positions match TRBD2. V lost 6 bases, J lost 1 base, and 9 bases stayed unmatched. Germline CDR1 reads KGHSH; CDR2 reads LQKENI. This CDR3 contains 18 residues. CDR3 loop: CASSSRPGLAGSYNEQFF. The CDR3 coding sequence is TGTGCCAGCTCCTCACGGCCGGGACTAGCGGGGTCCTACAATGAGCAGTTCTTC.

The rearrangement joins TRBV6-5 to TRBJ1-1; tentative D call: TRBD1 (6 bases). The V gene's germline CDR1 is MNHEY and CDR2 SVGAGI. The V and J ends lost 7 bases and 1 base respectively, with 10 bases between them. CDR3 size: 13 residues. This CDR3 is CASTMDRNTEAFF. Here the CDR3 DNA reads TGTGCCAGCACTATGGACAGGAACACTGAAGCTTTCTTT.